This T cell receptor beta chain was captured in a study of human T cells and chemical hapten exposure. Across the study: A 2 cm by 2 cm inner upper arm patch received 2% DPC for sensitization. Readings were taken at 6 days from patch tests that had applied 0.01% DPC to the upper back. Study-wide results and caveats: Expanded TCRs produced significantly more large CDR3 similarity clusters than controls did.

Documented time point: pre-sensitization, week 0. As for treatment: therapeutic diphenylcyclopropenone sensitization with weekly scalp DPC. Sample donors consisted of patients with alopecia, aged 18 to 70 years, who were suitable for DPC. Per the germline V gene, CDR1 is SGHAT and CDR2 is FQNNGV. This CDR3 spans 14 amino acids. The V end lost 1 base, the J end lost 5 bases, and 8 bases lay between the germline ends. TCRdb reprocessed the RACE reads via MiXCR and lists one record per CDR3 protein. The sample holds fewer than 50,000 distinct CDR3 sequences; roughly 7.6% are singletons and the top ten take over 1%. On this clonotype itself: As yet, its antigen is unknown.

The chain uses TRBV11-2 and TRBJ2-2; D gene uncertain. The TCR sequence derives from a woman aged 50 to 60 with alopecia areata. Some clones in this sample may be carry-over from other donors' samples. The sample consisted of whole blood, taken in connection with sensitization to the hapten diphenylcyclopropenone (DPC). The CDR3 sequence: CASSLGMWTGELFF. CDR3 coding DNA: TGTGCCAGCAGCTTAGGAATGTGGACCGGGGAGCTGTTTTTT.